This T cell receptor beta chain is from a study of blood T cells in healthy people across ages. Sample-barcoded 5' priming and a J-beta primer mix drove a second PCR of roughly 6 to 12 cycles. Each cDNA molecule carried a tag from a template-switch adaptor that contained 12 random nucleotides. One entry per CDR3 protein, called by TCRdb with MiXCR from the 5' RACE reads. Seen here are 800,000 to 950,000 distinct CDR3 sequences, approximately 35% observed once, and the top ten hold over 10%. General study results and limits: Reliance upon unsorted PBMCs precluded definitive naive versus antigen-experienced comparison.

PBMCs were isolated at a quantity of at least 6.5 million per sample. Per sample, at least 6 micrograms of total RNA were extracted. This clonotype was seen only a few times. What it binds is unknown. V lost 4 bases, J lost 1 base, and 9 bases stayed unmatched. Germline V gene lookup returns CDR1 MNHEY and CDR2 SVGEGT. The CDR3 is 16 amino acids. This TCR came from a man aged 18 to 30 in good health. Sequencing was done on a sample of blood. The chain uses TRBV6-2 or TRBV6-3 and TRBJ1-2, with TRBD1 matching over 7 bases. The CDR3 loop reads CASSFFRDSYNYGYTF. For the CDR3, the DNA is TGTGCCAGCAGTTTCTTCCGGGACAGCTATAACTATGGCTACACCTTC.